This record concerns one T cell receptor (beta chain) sequence. Relative to its sample, this clone is medium-sized (0.01 to 0.1%). Its recognized antigen is unknown. Base qualities were left out, and no much larger clone turns up one base away. Before undergoing thyroid surgery, none of the patients had been given any kind of treatment. Patient clinical samples collected from the early 2010s to the late 2010s were retrospectively analysed using T-cell receptor beta sequencing. These data originate in a study of metastatic and nonmetastatic thyroid tumors (dated by TCRdb to 2019 to 2021). Some background on the complete study: Repertoires from peripheral blood and from tumor or nodule tissue samples of malignant and benign thyroid patients were compared.

CDR1 MDHEN and CDR2 SYDVKM are derived from the germline V gene. V and J lose 3 bases and 7 bases, and a span of 13 bases separates them. The CDR3 contains 14 residues, cysteine and phenylalanine counted. Only the CDR3 portion is preserved as DNA: 42 bases, with reading frame beginning at the first base. The method behind the library was PCR. Sequencing instrument: Illumina HiSeq 4000. High-throughput sequencing was used to profile the TCR beta-chain CDR3 region of every patient. Per the authors' processing: The researchers built a classifier to tell apart papillary thyroid cancer patients with distant metastasis, based on CDR3 differences among clinicopathological groups. To measure repertoire diversity the researchers used the Shannon index, while the Morisita-Horn index served to gauge how similar the tumor and blood repertoires were. TCRdb reprocessed the public reads (quality trimming at Q25 with fastp, clone calling with MiXCR) and kept in-frame beta chains. TCRdb, not the original authors, processed these V and J calls. In this sample the table shows 13,000 or so clones, roughly 29% of which occur a single time. Roughly 3.8% of the sample is in the top ten clones.

Study-wide conclusions, independent of this receptor: TCR beta diversity was reported as significantly higher in malignant tumors than in benign nodules, in both blood and tumor samples.

The specimen was blood. The chain was built from TRBV28 and TRBJ1-5; TRBD1 is a weak D gene call, 5 bases matching. The receptor's source is a female donor with papillary thyroid cancer or a benign thyroid nodule (not recorded which). Some clones in this sample may be carry-over from other donors' samples. The DNA sequence reads TGTGCCAGCAGTTTGGGTCAGGGCGGACAGCCCCAGCATTTT. This is translated as CASSLGQGGQPQHF. Extended through the reference TRBV28 and TRBJ1-5 proteins, this CDR3 yields the full variable domain: DVKVTQSSRYLVKRTGEKVFLECVQDMDHENMFWYRQDPGLGLRLIYFSYDVKMKEKGDIPEGYSVSREKKERFSLILESASTNQTSMYLCASSLGQGGQPQHFGDGTRLSIL.